This TCR beta chain stems from a study of blood T cell repertoires in COVID-19. Profiled with immunoSEQ multiplex PCR; TCRdb holds only in-frame clones, not every one. The sample lists nearly 250,000 clones, about 83% occurring once. The germline V and J ends were trimmed by 0 bases and 2 bases, with 6 bases remaining between them. The CDR3 consists of 14 residues. Germline values: CDR1 SGHKS, CDR2 YYEKEE (reference sequence). This clone was detected only once. Input material: PBMCs or T cells enriched from blood (not recorded which). The sequence was collected from a woman between 45 and 65 years old who had recovered from COVID-19. The chain joins TRBV5-5 to TRBJ1-5, with D perhaps matching TRBD1 (6 bases). The CDR3 reads CASSLGTGNQPQHF. The DNA of the CDR3 is TGTGCCAGCAGCTTGGGGACAGGCAATCAGCCCCAGCATTTT.